This T cell receptor beta chain was documented in a study of T cell repertoires in cytomegalovirus infection. Looking at the study overall: Peptides in the study included HLA-C-restricted and HLA-B-restricted CMV epitopes.

About this clonotype: No antigen is known for it. This may come from a read error, since a much larger clone is one base off.

This CDR3 has 16 amino acids. Germline V gene sequence: CDR1 SGHVS, CDR2 FNYEAQ. Via MiXCR, TCRdb re-called the reads, giving one row per CDR3 protein. The sample contains 900,000 to 950,000 distinct CDR3 sequences, 30% to 40% of which appear only once. The sequence was collected from a human donor in good health (CMV status not recorded). Some clones in this sample may be carry-over from other donors' samples. V and J are TRBV7-6 and TRBJ1-6; 9 positions match TRBD1. Here the sequenced sample was cultured CD8+ T cells from PBMCs, taken from culture after CMV antigen stimulation. CDR3 bases: TGTGTCAGCAGCCGACGGACAGGGGAAGGGAATTCACCCCTCCACTTT. This codes for CVSSRRTGEGNSPLHF.